These 25 T cell receptor beta chains came from one sample sequenced in a study of T cells in localized non-small cell lung cancer. Measured with immunoSEQ multiplex PCR; TCRdb has only the in-frame clones, and not every one. The data contain about 4,000 clones, approximately 25% of them singletons. Here the sequenced sample was lung tumor tissue, taken before any cancer treatment. The origin of the receptors is a man aged 40 to 70 with stage II lung adenocarcinoma.

This clone was observed a single time. The chain has TRBV28 and TRBJ1-5; D unresolved. Germline V lookup: CDR1 MDHEN, CDR2 SYDVKM. The CDR3 is 13 residues long. Trimming took 5 bases from V and 2 from J, leaving 7 bases between them. CDR3 DNA sequence: TGTGCCAGCAGTCGGGTGGGCAATCAGCCCCAGCATTTT. Translated: CASSRVGNQPQHF.

The rearrangement joins TRBV11-3 to TRBJ2-5, with 7 bases lining up with TRBD1. The CDR3 runs 15 residues. Germline V gene lookup returns CDR1 SGHNT and CDR2 YENEEA. J lost 3 bases, V lost 4 bases, and 8 bases had no gene match. The CDR3 here is CASSWGTASEETQYF. Here the CDR3 DNA reads TGTGCCAGCAGCTGGGGGACAGCTTCCGAAGAGACCCAGTACTTC.

This clone was seen a few times. The chain carries TRBV6-8 and TRBJ2-5; D is tentatively TRBD1 or TRBD2 (5 bases each). Looked up from germline, CDR1 is MNHGY and CDR2 is SAAAGT. Trimming removed 10 bases at V and 5 bases at J, with 26 bases between. The CDR3 has 16 residues. DNA of the CDR3: TGTGCCATCAGCGCCGAGGGGCAAGGGGATCTGGAGACCCAGTACTTC. Translating gives CAISAEGQGDLETQYF.

The chain joins TRBV18 to TRBJ2-2, with TRBD1 matching 7 bases. The CDR3 consists of 15 residues. The V gene's germline CDR1 is KGHSH and CDR2 LQKENI. Germline trimming cut 4 bases from V and 3 bases from J; bases unmatched to any gene: 5. CDR3 sequence reads: CASSRDRVDTGELFF. CDR3 nucleotides: TGTGCCAGCTCACGAGACAGGGTCGACACCGGGGAGCTGTTTTTT.

Concerning this clone itself: A read error may produce the germline difference seen at one junction end. The J gene is TRBJ1-3, the V gene TRBV6-8; TRBD1 might be the D (6 bases). Germline V gene sequence: CDR1 MNHGY, CDR2 SAAAGT. The length of the CDR3 is 15 residues. The DNA of the CDR3 is TGTGCCATCAGTGACTTCAGGGGCCCGGGAGACACCATATATTTT. Its translation: CAISDFRGPGDTIYF.

The V gene is TRBV11-3, the J gene TRBJ2-3, with D possibly called TRBD1 or TRBD2 (6 bases each). CDR3 length: 15 residues. With 8 bases removed from V and 2 bases from J, the gap between germline ends came to 17 bases. Germline V gene lookup returns CDR1 SGHNT and CDR2 YENEEA. The CDR3 region has the DNA TGTGCCAGCGCTCGGGGGCTTCCCTCCACAGATACGCAGTATTTT. Amino acid sequence: CASARGLPSTDTQYF.

V and J are TRBV19 and TRBJ2-5; 11 positions agree with TRBD2. The germline V gene has CDR1 LNHDA and CDR2 SQIVND (reference sequence). The CDR3 is made up of 17 amino acids. V was clipped by 0 bases and J by 5 bases; unmatched bases: 8. In nucleotides, the CDR3 is TGTGCCAGTAGTATAGATCTTACTAGCGGGGGCTGGGAGACCCAGTACTTC. Amino acid sequence: CASSIDLTSGGWETQYF.

This chain links TRBV12-5 with TRBJ2-3, with 7 nucleotides matching TRBD1. The CDR3 extends over 12 amino acids. Trimming took 6 bases from V and 9 from J; bases not matched to a gene: 6. Germline V gives CDR1 LGHNT, CDR2 FRNRAP. The CDR3 is CASGLEGGTQYF. The CDR3 DNA sequence: TGTGCTAGTGGCCTCGAAGGGGGCACGCAGTATTTT.

The chain carries TRBV19 and TRBJ1-1, with D possibly matching TRBD1 (5 bases). Per germline, CDR1 LNHDA and CDR2 SQIVND (reference sequence). The CDR3 has 14 residues. With 3 bases removed from V and 5 bases from J, the gap between germline ends came to 13 bases. The CDR3 bases are TGTGCCAGTAGTATGTTCCAGGGCGGTACTGAAGCTTTCTTT. The encoded protein is CASSMFQGGTEAFF.

The chain uses TRBV18 and TRBJ1-6; 7 nucleotides match TRBD1. Trimming removed 6 bases from V and 10 bases from J; junction bases left unmatched: 9. In germline, CDR1 is KGHSH, CDR2 LQKENI. The CDR3 totals 14 residues. CDR3 bases: TGTGCCAGCTCCCCCGGGACAGATGGATCACCCCTCCACTTT. Translation gives CASSPGTDGSPLHF.

The chain combines TRBV9 with TRBJ1-6; D gene uncertain. The CDR3 extends over 12 amino acids. V lost 4 bases and J lost 5, with 4 bases in between. Germline assignment: CDR1 SGDLS and CDR2 YYNGEE. The chain's CDR3 is CASSSDNSPLHF. Written as DNA, the CDR3 is TGTGCCAGCAGCTCAGATAATTCACCCCTCCACTTT.

This clone is medium-sized in the sample. The chain couples TRBV10-2 to TRBJ2-3; 10 bases fit TRBD2. Germline CDR1 reads WSHSY; CDR2 reads SAAADI. The CDR3 spans 16 residues. V shed 3 bases, J shed 5 bases, and the junction held 8 bases outside the gene matches. This CDR3 is CASSDERGGRVDTQYF. Written as DNA, the CDR3 is TGCGCCAGCAGTGATGAGCGGGGGGGCCGGGTAGATACGCAGTATTTT.

The V call is TRBV18, the J call TRBJ2-7; no definite D call. Germline V gene data show CDR1 as KGHSH and CDR2 as LQKENI. This CDR3 spans 15 amino acids. The V gene lost 4 bases and the J gene lost 2 bases, with 15 bases spanning the gap. The CDR3: CASSLGRSNPYEQYF. CDR3 coding DNA: TGTGCCAGCTCACTAGGACGGAGTAACCCCTACGAGCAGTACTTC. The full variable domain, in which reference TRBV18 and TRBJ2-7 provide the parts outside the CDR3, is NAGVMQNPRHLVRRRGQEARLRCSPMKGHSHVYWYRQLPEEGLKFMVYLQKENIIDESGMPKERFSAEFPKEGPSILRIQQVVRGDSAAYFCASSLGRSNPYEQYFGPGTRLTVT.

The chain links TRBV6-8 to TRBJ2-2, with TRBD2 as a possible D gene (6 bases). Germline V gene data show CDR1 as MNHGY and CDR2 as SAAAGT. The CDR3 length is 16 residues. The germline V and J ends were trimmed by 6 bases and 3 bases, with 17 bases remaining between them. Written as DNA, the CDR3 is TGTGCCAGCAGGGACGAACGGGGGTTACACACCGGGGAGCTGTTTTTT. Its translation is CASRDERGLHTGELFF.

This clone turned up a few times. The chain joins TRBV9 to TRBJ2-1; maybe TRBD1 (6 bases). This CDR3 is 13 amino acids long. Trimming cost V 3 bases and J 9 bases, with 13 bases left between them. Germline V gene data show CDR1 as SGDLS and CDR2 as YYNGEE. The CDR3 region is CASSEMDRGEQFF. The CDR3 DNA follows: TGTGCCAGCAGCGAGATGGACAGAGGTGAGCAGTTCTTC.

The genes are TRBV18 and TRBJ1-1, with D perhaps TRBD1 (5 bases). The CDR3 totals 16 residues. Between the trimmed V and J ends, which lost 3 bases and 1 base, there was a span of 15 bases. Germline-derived CDR1 and CDR2 are KGHSH and LQKENI. This CDR3 reads CASSPRGGVWNTEAFF. CDR3 DNA sequence: TGTGCCAGCTCACCTCGGGGGGGAGTTTGGAACACTGAAGCTTTCTTT.

In this sample, this clone turned up a few times. The V call is TRBV6-7, the J call TRBJ1-1; D gene uncertain. TRBV6-7 is an ORF; its function is uncertain. This CDR3 has 11 residues. The V gene lost 8 bases and the J gene lost 11 bases, with 15 bases spanning the gap. CDR3 sequence reads: CASRKSGQAFF. For the CDR3, the DNA is TGTGCCAGCCGAAAGTCAGGCCAGGCTTTCTTT.

The chain recombines TRBV5-1 with TRBJ2-3; tentatively, D is TRBD1 or TRBD2 (5 bases each). Germline V lookup: CDR1 SGHRS, CDR2 YFSETQ. V lost 3 bases and J 1 base, leaving 12 bases between the germline ends. The CDR3 covers 15 residues. CDR3 loop: CASSSGPGGTDTQYF. Here the CDR3 DNA reads TGCGCCAGCAGCTCGGGACCTGGGGGCACAGATACGCAGTATTTT.

This clone was detected only once. The chain recombines TRBV18 with TRBJ1-5, with D perhaps TRBD1 (5 bases). The germline V gene has CDR1 KGHSH and CDR2 LQKENI. This CDR3 region has 15 residues. Deletions cut 3 bases from V and 2 bases from J, with 11 bases between. CDR3: CASSPRDGGNQPQHF. The CDR3 bases are TGTGCCAGCTCACCCAGGGATGGGGGCAATCAGCCCCAGCATTTT.

CDR3 sequence (DNA): TGCAGCGTTGAGCCCCGGGGCAGGGGTAACACTGAAGCTTTCTTT. Protein product: CSVEPRGRGNTEAFF. The chain is built from TRBV29-1 and TRBJ1-1, with a tentative D call TRBD1 (6 bases). V gave up 3 bases and J gave up 2 bases, with 16 bases separating them. The CDR3 is made up of 15 amino acids. CDR1 SQVTM and CDR2 ANQGSEA come from the germline V gene.

The rearrangement links TRBV9 to TRBJ1-1; D is ambiguous. From germline, CDR1 is SGDLS and CDR2 YYNGEE. Trimming stripped 4 bases from V and 1 base from J, with 8 bases between. The CDR3 loop spans 13 amino acids. The CDR3 here is CASSPKGNTEAFF. The CDR3 nucleotides read TGTGCCAGCAGCCCAAAGGGGAACACTGAAGCTTTCTTT.

This chain connects TRBV18 to TRBJ1-6; 7 nucleotides agree with TRBD1. The CDR3 consists of 21 residues. V was clipped by 0 bases and J by 0 bases; unmatched bases: 14. Looked up from germline, CDR1 is KGHSH and CDR2 is LQKENI. The CDR3 protein is CASSPPIGWQGVSSYNSPLHF. Written as DNA, the CDR3 is TGTGCCAGCTCACCACCGATCGGGTGGCAGGGGGTTAGCTCCTATAATTCACCCCTCCACTTT.

In this sample, this clone turned up many times. The chain has TRBV6-8 and TRBJ1-2; no definite D call. This CDR3 has 15 residues. Per the germline V gene, CDR1 is MNHGY and CDR2 is SAAAGT. The V gene lost 0 bases and the J gene lost 2 bases, with 10 bases spanning the gap. CDR3 in DNA: TGTGCCAGCAGTTACTCCCCCAAGGACAACTATGGCTACACCTTC. Its protein is CASSYSPKDNYGYTF.

This clone occurred a few times. This chain uses TRBV6-8 with TRBJ1-6; the match to TRBD1 covers 8 bases. The CDR3 contains 13 residues. Germline CDR1 MNHGY, CDR2 SAAAGT. Trimming at V came to 6 bases and at J to 10 bases, leaving 5 bases not matched to a gene. The CDR3 DNA reads TGTGCCAGCAGCCAGCGGGACAGGTCACCCCTCCACTTT. Translating it yields CASSQRDRSPLHF.

The chain employs TRBV11-3 and TRBJ1-2; TRBD1 is a possible D gene (5 bases). Trimming cost V 5 bases and J 0 bases, with 16 bases left between them. The CDR3 is made up of 16 amino acids. CDR1 and CDR2 (germline): SGHNT, YENEEA. CDR3 sequence reads: CASSPRALRANYGYTF. CDR3 nucleotide sequence: TGTGCCAGCAGCCCCAGGGCCCTACGTGCTAACTATGGCTACACCTTC.